This passage covers 14 T cell receptor beta chains from one sample sequenced in a study of blood T cell repertoires in COVID-19. Clones were sequenced by immunoSEQ multiplex PCR, and TCRdb holds only the in-frame ones, with some missing. The sample includes roughly 200,000 clones, 80% to 90% seen only once; the top ten take around 3.8%. Source material: PBMCs or T cells enriched from blood (not recorded which). The receptors stem from a woman in her thirties or forties with acute COVID-19.

This chain connects TRBV10-3 to TRBJ1-1; no firm D call. Trimming took off 1 base at V and 0 bases at J, with 9 bases between the two ends. Germline CDR1 ENHRY, CDR2 SYGVKD. This CDR3 contains 15 residues. The chain's CDR3 is CAISELAHLNTEAFF. CDR3 coding DNA: TGTGCCATCAGTGAGTTGGCACATTTGAACACTGAAGCTTTCTTT.

This chain uses TRBV19 with TRBJ1-1; D unclear. The CDR3 loop spans 13 amino acids. Germline V gene lookup returns CDR1 LNHDA and CDR2 SQIVND (reference sequence). The V end lost 11 bases, the J end lost 1 base, and 14 bases lay between the germline ends. CDR3 sequence reads: CASSSGSNTEAFF. The DNA of the CDR3 is TGTGCCTCCTCGAGTGGTTCGAACACTGAAGCTTTCTTT.

The J gene is TRBJ2-2, the V gene TRBV24-1; 12 bases are a match to TRBD1. The CDR3 totals 18 residues. After removal of 1 base from V and 7 bases from J, the junction contained 9 bases not matched to a gene. Germline CDR1 reads KGHDR; CDR2 reads SFDVKD. The CDR3 region has the DNA TGTGCCACCAGTGATTTAGCGGCGGGACAGGGGGCCGACGGGGAGCTGTTTTTT. It specifies CATSDLAAGQGADGELFF.

The chain has TRBV11-2 and TRBJ1-5; no definite D call. Germline V gives CDR1 SGHAT, CDR2 FQNNGV. This CDR3 comprises 13 residues. The germline V and J ends were trimmed by 5 bases and 3 bases, with 8 bases remaining between them. CDR3 protein: CASSPGLNQPQHF. The CDR3 DNA reads as TGTGCCAGCAGCCCTGGACTCAATCAGCCCCAGCATTTT.

The J gene is TRBJ1-1, the V gene TRBV12-2; no DNA check was done on the table's D call, TRBD1. TRBV12-2 is marked as a pseudogene. The CDR3 consists of 15 residues. As DNA, the CDR3 is TGTGCAAGTCGCTTAGTAAACAGGGTGAACACTGAAGCTTTCTTT. Amino acids: CASRLVNRVNTEAFF.

This clone turned up a few times. The J gene is TRBJ1-1, the V gene TRBV2, with 8 bases that match TRBD1. The V gene end was trimmed by 5 bases and the J gene end by 3 bases; junction bases not matched to a gene: 2. The CDR3 contains 13 residues. CDR1 SNHLY and CDR2 FYNNEI come from the germline V gene. The CDR3 DNA reads TGTGCCAGCAGTTACAGGGGGGACACTGAAGCTTTCTTT. This sequence encodes CASSYRGDTEAFF.

The chain carries TRBV11-2 and TRBJ1-1, with D maybe TRBD1 (6 bases). CDR1 is SGHAT, CDR2 FQNNGV, per germline. The CDR3 runs to 13 residues. V lost 3 bases and J 5 bases, leaving 10 bases between the germline ends. CDR3 amino acids: CASSFRGRTEAFF. As DNA, the CDR3 is TGTGCCAGCAGCTTCAGGGGTCGAACTGAAGCTTTCTTT.

The V call is TRBV6-6, the J call TRBJ2-1; TRBD2 matches at 7 bases. Trimming removed 2 bases from V and 7 bases from J; junction bases left unmatched: 8. The CDR3 contains 15 residues. Germline CDR1 reads MNHNY; CDR2 reads SVGAGI (reference sequence). CDR3 DNA sequence: TGTGCCAGCAGTTACCTGCCGGGGGGTGGGAATGAGCAGTTCTTC. Protein sequence: CASSYLPGGGNEQFF.

The chain is built from TRBV2 and TRBJ1-6; no clear D gene. The CDR3 spans 13 residues. Trimming took 3 bases from V and 7 from J, leaving 7 bases between them. In germline, CDR1 is SNHLY, CDR2 FYNNEI. In DNA, the CDR3 is TGTGCCAGCAGTGAGACAAACAATTCACCCCTCCACTTT. Translating gives CASSETNNSPLHF.

The genes are TRBV3-1 (or the pseudogene TRBV3-2) and TRBJ1-3; 8 bases line up with TRBD1. The CDR3 contains 16 residues. The J segment lost 0 bases and the V segment lost 3 bases, leaving 4 bases of the junction unmatched. CDR1 LGHDT and CDR2 YNNKEL come from the germline V gene (reference sequence). CDR3 in amino acids: CASSQRTGYSGNTIYF. DNA of the CDR3: TGTGCCAGCAGCCAGAGGACAGGGTACTCTGGAAACACCATATATTTT.

J is TRBJ1-2 and V is TRBV7-6; 8 bases match TRBD1. Germline CDR1 and CDR2: SGHVS and FNYEAQ. The CDR3 totals 16 residues. The ends lost 1 base at V and 4 bases at J; junction bases unmatched: 8. The DNA for the CDR3 is TGTGCCAGCAGCTTAGTAGGCGCACAGGGGGGCTATGGCTACACCTTC. It is translated as CASSLVGAQGGYGYTF.

The chain employs TRBV27 and TRBJ1-1; no firm D call. The V gene's germline CDR1 is MNHEY and CDR2 SMNVEV (reference sequence). This CDR3 is built from 14 residues. Between the trimmed V and J ends, which lost 3 bases and 1 base, there was a span of 9 bases. The CDR3 DNA is TGTGCCAGCAGTTTGTCGACTGGGAACACTGAAGCTTTCTTT. It encodes CASSLSTGNTEAFF.

CDR3 DNA sequence: TGTGCCAGCAGCTTAGTAGGGCCGGGACAGGGGATGGGTGAGCAGTTCTTC. Translating it yields CASSLVGPGQGMGEQFF. The chain uses TRBV11-2 and TRBJ2-1; 10 bases map to TRBD1. V dropped 1 base and J dropped 9; count of bases not matched to a gene: 12. CDR1 is SGHAT, CDR2 FQNNGV, per germline. This CDR3 contains 17 residues.

The chain uses TRBV6-5 and TRBJ1-1, with D hard to call. The CDR3 totals 13 residues. Germline-derived CDR1 and CDR2 are MNHEY and SVGAGI. Trimming took off 3 bases at V and 2 bases at J, with 7 bases between the two ends. CDR3 amino acids: CASSYARNTEAFF. CDR3 DNA: TGTGCCAGCAGTTATGCCAGAAACACTGAAGCTTTCTTT.